Listed below are T cell receptor beta chains from one sample, sequenced in a study of regulatory T cells in long-lasting Graves disease. TCRdb redid the calling of the multiplex PCR reads with MiXCR, one entry per CDR3 protein. The sample includes roughly 420,000 distinct CDR3 sequences, around 15% of them seen just once. These same records also appear under a second study, on T cells in Graves' hyperthyroidism and ophthalmopathy.

This material consisted of peripheral blood mononuclear cells (PBMCs), taken at new diagnosis, from a patient treated with antithyroid drugs. These receptors originate from a woman younger than 35 with Graves disease. CDR3s include the opening cysteine and the closing phenylalanine or tryptophan. A D gene is named only where the DNA matches it firmly. Some rows have no size entry. The others give once, few or many, or a class for an expanded clone.

DNA	CDR3	size	D	V	J
TGTGCCAGCAGTAACCTAGCGGGGCTCCAAGAGACCCAGTACTTC	CASSNLAGLQETQYF	.	TRBD2	TRBV6-1	TRBJ2-5
TGCGCCAGCAGCTTGATTCTCGGGTCTGGGGCCAACGTCCTGACTTTC	CASSLILGSGANVLTF	many	.	TRBV5-1	TRBJ2-6
TGTGCCATCAGTGAGAAAAGTCACCTGAACACTGAAGCTTTCTTT	CAISEKSHLNTEAFF	few	.	TRBV10-3	TRBJ1-1
TGTGCCACCGAGAAGTCTAGCGGGAGGGCCGGGGAGCAGTTCTTC	CATEKSSGRAGEQFF	many	TRBD2	TRBV12-3/TRBV12-4	TRBJ2-1
TGTGCCAGCAGTGATTGGGGGAAGGGTTACGAGCAGTACTTC	CASSDWGKGYEQYF	many	.	TRBV6-1	TRBJ2-7
TGCGCCAGCATCAAGGGGTCACGGGAGGGGTCCTACAATGAGCAGTTCTTC	CASIKGSREGSYNEQFF	.	TRBD2	TRBV5-1	TRBJ2-1
TGTGCCAGCAGCCAACCGGGGGTTTCCTACGAGCAGTACTTC	CASSQPGVSYEQYF	.	.	TRBV2	TRBJ2-7
TGTGCCAGCAGCTTATTGCCGGGACAGGGGGATCGTGAGCAGTTCTTC	CASSLLPGQGDREQFF	many	TRBD1	TRBV7-2	TRBJ2-1
TGTGCCAGCAGTGACCCGCCGTCGGTACGCTACGAGCAGTACTTC	CASSDPPSVRYEQYF	.	.	TRBV6-1	TRBJ2-7
TGTGCCAGCAGTATTCATAACACCGGGGAGCTGTTTTTT	CASSIHNTGELFF	few	.	TRBV12-3/TRBV12-4	TRBJ2-2
TGTGCCAGCGAACTACTGGGAAATGAGCAGTTCTTC	CASELLGNEQFF	few	.	TRBV7-9	TRBJ2-1
TGTGCCAGCAGTTACACTGTAGCGGGAGGGCCAGTGATTACGCAGTATTTT	CASSYTVAGGPVITQYF	many	TRBD2	TRBV28	TRBJ2-3
TGTGCCAGCAGCCTCCGGGACAGATTGTTGGGGGAGTTCTTC	CASSLRDRLLGEFF	many	TRBD1	TRBV13	TRBJ2-1
TGTGCCAGCAGCGGCCGGGACAGGCCCGTCTACGAGCAGTACTTC	CASSGRDRPVYEQYF	few	TRBD1	TRBV9	TRBJ2-7
TGTGCCAGCAGCCAAGCAACAGGGCAATCACCCCTCCACTTT	CASSQATGQSPLHF	many	.	TRBV3-1	TRBJ1-6
TGTGCCAGCAGTTTTGGGGTTGGGGGCTACACCTTC	CASSFGVGGYTF	many	.	TRBV12-3/TRBV12-4	TRBJ1-2
TGTGCCAGCAGCCCCCCGGGGGGAGGCAATGAGCAGTTCTTC	CASSPPGGGNEQFF	.	TRBD2	TRBV7-9	TRBJ2-1
TGTGCCAGCAGCGACCGGGACAGGGGGCTCTATAATTCACCCCTCCACTTT	CASSDRDRGLYNSPLHF	once	TRBD1	TRBV9	TRBJ1-6
TGCGCCAGCAGCTTGGACCCAAACACCGGGGAGCTGTTTTTT	CASSLDPNTGELFF	few	.	TRBV5-1	TRBJ2-2
TGTGCCAGCAGCCACGGTCCAGGGAGCGACTTCGGGGGTTGGAACACTGAAGCTTTCTTT	CASSHGPGSDFGGWNTEAFF	few	.	TRBV14	TRBJ1-1
TGTGCCAGCAGCCAGAGCTGGGGGGGGTCCTACGAGCAGTACTTC	CASSQSWGGSYEQYF	many	TRBD2	TRBV11-2	TRBJ2-7
TGTGCCAGCAGCTTAGCACTGGTCTACGAGCAGTACTTC	CASSLALVYEQYF	many	.	TRBV7-8	TRBJ2-7
TGTGCCAGCAGCCTAGCGGGAGTTCCCCCAGATACGCAGTATTTT	CASSLAGVPPDTQYF	many	TRBD2	TRBV5-6	TRBJ2-3
TGTGCCAGCAGTTTACGCCAGGGACAGCCTCGGTTCTTC	CASSLRQGQPRFF	many	TRBD1	TRBV28	TRBJ2-1
TGTGCCAGCAGCCAAGAGGATAGCGGGAGGGGGGATGAGCAGTTCTTC	CASSQEDSGRGDEQFF	many	TRBD2	TRBV3-1	TRBJ2-1
TGTGCCAGCAGCTTAGGAGGCGGCGGACTGACTGGGAATGAGCAGTTCTTC	CASSLGGGGLTGNEQFF	few	.	TRBV11-3	TRBJ2-1
TGTGCCAGCAGCATCGGGACGCTCAATCAGCCCCAGCATTTT	CASSIGTLNQPQHF	.	.	TRBV11-2	TRBJ1-5
TGTGCCAGCAGCCAAGAGAAGGGACAGGGTCTAGTACCCTACGAGCAGTACTTC	CASSQEKGQGLVPYEQYF	many	TRBD1	TRBV14	TRBJ2-7
TGTGCCAGTAGATACTTTTCGGGTTCGGGCAATGAGCAGTTCTTC	CASRYFSGSGNEQFF	few	.	TRBV19	TRBJ2-1
TGCGCCAGCAGACCCTCTACCGGGGAGGTGCGAGTCGCGCACGGAGATACGCAGTATTTT	CASRPSTGEVRVAHGDTQYF	.	.	TRBV4-1	TRBJ2-3
TGTGCCTGGAGTGTAGGTCAGGGGGAAGACAATGAGCAGTTCTTC	CAWSVGQGEDNEQFF	.	TRBD1	TRBV30	TRBJ2-1
TGTGCCAGCAGCCCGGGGACAGGGGTCAGGGCAGATACGCAGTATTTT	CASSPGTGVRADTQYF	.	TRBD1	TRBV7-2	TRBJ2-3
TGTGCCAGCAGCCTAAGACAGGGAACCTACAATGAGCAGTTCTTC	CASSLRQGTYNEQFF	many	TRBD1	TRBV3-1	TRBJ2-1
TGTGCCAGCAGCCCAGACGGGTTCGAGACCCAGTACTTC	CASSPDGFETQYF	.	.	TRBV7-6	TRBJ2-5
TGCAGTGCTAGACCGGGGGCGGGCTACGAGCAGTACTTC	CSARPGAGYEQYF	many	.	TRBV20-1	TRBJ2-7
TGTGCCAGCAGCCAAGAATGGCGGGTGGCCGCAGATACGCAGTATTTT	CASSQEWRVAADTQYF	.	.	TRBV11-1	TRBJ2-3
TGTGCCAGCAGTTATGTCAGGGGACTAGCGGGCCCTCGGTCCTACAATGAGCAGTTCTTC	CASSYVRGLAGPRSYNEQFF	many	TRBD2	TRBV6-5	TRBJ2-1
TGTGCCTGGAGTGGGAATATTGGGGCCGGGGAGCTGTTTTTT	CAWSGNIGAGELFF	few	.	TRBV30	TRBJ2-2
TGTGCCAGCAGCCCCCAGGAGGCGCGCTATGGCTACACCTTC	CASSPQEARYGYTF	many	.	TRBV7-8	TRBJ1-2
TGCAGTGCTAGATATAGAGACTCCTACGAGCAGTTCTTC	CSARYRDSYEQFF	.	.	TRBV20-1	TRBJ2-1
TGTGCCTGGAAATTAGGGACTAGTGGCTACAATGAGCAGTTCTTC	CAWKLGTSGYNEQFF	many	TRBD2	TRBV30	TRBJ2-1
TGCGCCAGCAGCTTGGTGTGGGGGACAGATTACGAGCAGTACTTC	CASSLVWGTDYEQYF	.	TRBD1	TRBV5-1	TRBJ2-7
TGTGCCAGCAGTGATAGTGGCCGCCCTGGCCAAGAGACCCAGTACTTC	CASSDSGRPGQETQYF	many	.	TRBV2	TRBJ2-5
TGTGCCAGCAGCGCCCCTACGCGAGGGACCCAGTACTTC	CASSAPTRGTQYF	few	.	TRBV5-6	TRBJ2-5
TGCGCCAGCAGCCAAGCGGAGGGCCCTCGTACAGATACGCAGTATTTT	CASSQAEGPRTDTQYF	many	.	TRBV4-3	TRBJ2-3
TGTGCCAGCAGCTTAGCGGGGCCCACAGATACGCAGTATTTT	CASSLAGPTDTQYF	many	TRBD2	TRBV12-3/TRBV12-4	TRBJ2-3
TGCAGTGCTCAAGCCCGGGACAGGTCGACCTACGAGCAGTACTTC	CSAQARDRSTYEQYF	many	TRBD1	TRBV20-1	TRBJ2-7
TGTGCCAGCAGTCGGGACAGGGGCACCTACAATGAGCAGTTCTTC	CASSRDRGTYNEQFF	.	TRBD1	TRBV2	TRBJ2-1
TGTGCCAGCAGCCACCGGGACCCAGGGGGCTATGGCTACACCTTC	CASSHRDPGGYGYTF	few	TRBD1	TRBV28	TRBJ1-2
TGTGCCAGCAGCCGACAACAGACCTACGAGCAGTACTTC	CASSRQQTYEQYF	.	.	TRBV7-2	TRBJ2-7
TGTGCCAGCAGTTACCCACCGACAGGGGACGAGACCCAGTACTTC	CASSYPPTGDETQYF	many	TRBD1	TRBV6-5	TRBJ2-5
TGTGCCAGCAGCTTAGGGGGCCAGCCGCTTGAAGCTTTCTTT	CASSLGGQPLEAFF	many	.	TRBV7-2	TRBJ1-1
TGTGCCAGCAGTTTCGCTTTCGGGACTAGTATCGATACGCAGTATTTT	CASSFAFGTSIDTQYF	many	TRBD2	TRBV27	TRBJ2-3
TGTGCCAGCAGTTACTCTCCAGGGAATGAGCAGTTCTTC	CASSYSPGNEQFF	many	.	TRBV6-5	TRBJ2-1